These T cell receptor beta chains were read from a single sample in a study of regulatory T cells in long-lasting Graves disease. In TCRdb, the multiplex PCR reads were re-called with MiXCR into one record per CDR3 protein. Of around 510,000 distinct CDR3 sequences in the sample, roughly 20% were seen once. The sample here was peripheral blood mononuclear cells (PBMCs), taken when the disease was refractory, from a patient treated with antithyroid drugs. The receptors here all came from a female donor with Graves disease. CDR3s include the opening cysteine and the closing phenylalanine or tryptophan.

v_gene	CDR3aa
TRBV19	CASRIGGNYGYTF
TRBV12-3/TRBV12-4	CASSLVANTDTQYF
TRBV20-1	CSAQGQFSYEQYF
TRBV20-1	CSARDRTGVETQYF
TRBV9	CASSVPSSGRSTDTQYF
TRBV3-1	CASSQDWNSGRQRETQYF
TRBV6-1	CATRQAIYEQYF
TRBV11-1	CASSLRLASGGDTQYF
TRBV24-1	CATSDLEGQSRAFF
TRBV7-2	CASSPLRNSYEQYF
TRBV7-9	CASSLAQGTGANVLTF